Below are 29 T cell receptor beta chains sequenced from a single sample in a study of Tregs in tolerant kidney transplant recipients (dated by TCRdb to about 2019). Receptor libraries were prepared by the immunoSEQ multiplex PCR assay. What TCRdb holds here is the immuneACCESS table cut down to in-frame rearrangements. Part of the clones is not present; checked against another copy, under half of the missing clones reflect an unresolved V gene, and the others are unexplained. Across this sample there are 84,000 or so clones, with roughly 93% seen only once. The ten top clones hold roughly 1.7% of the sample. Transplants used related donors with nonmyeloablative bone marrow transplantation; mixed chimerism was transient in the human trials. The sample in question was CD4+ T cells from blood (PBMCs), obtained 12 months after the transplant. Receptors originate from a human patient who received a combined kidney and bone marrow transplant. After a transplant, not all T cells may be the patient's own; some may come from the graft donor.

This chain uses TRBV11-2 with TRBJ2-7, with 12 positions matching TRBD1. Germline V gives CDR1 SGHAT, CDR2 FQNNGV. Unmatched junction bases numbered 10, after V lost 5 bases and J lost 5 bases. The CDR3 covers 16 residues. CDR3: CASSLYRDRGLHEQYF. The DNA of the CDR3 is TGTGCCAGCAGCCTCTATAGGGACAGGGGGCTCCACGAGCAGTACTTC.

The chain couples TRBV29-1 to TRBJ2-5; TRBD2 matches at 10 bases. The V and J ends lost 4 bases and 6 bases, in that order; junction bases with no gene match: 8. CDR1 is SQVTM and CDR2 is ANQGSEA in the germline V gene. This CDR3 has 14 amino acids. CDR3 nucleotide sequence: TGCAGCGTTGCACAGCGGGGGGGTGGAAAGACCCAGTACTTC. This sequence encodes CSVAQRGGGKTQYF.

The J gene is TRBJ2-1, the V gene TRBV7-2; 12 bases are shared with TRBD2. V was clipped by 8 bases and J by 3 bases; unmatched bases: 17. The CDR3 is made up of 19 amino acids. Germline CDR1 reads SGHTA; CDR2 reads FQGNSA. The CDR3 reads CASAPESLAGGPRYNEQFF. The CDR3 DNA reads as TGTGCCAGCGCCCCTGAGTCACTAGCGGGAGGTCCTCGCTACAATGAGCAGTTCTTC.

This chain links TRBV6-1 with TRBJ1-3, with D uncertain. Between the trimmed V and J ends, which lost 1 base and 0 bases, there was a span of 7 bases. The CDR3 loop spans 15 amino acids. CDR1 MNHNS and CDR2 SASEGT come from the germline V gene. CDR3 in amino acids: CASSEDPGSGNTIYF. As DNA, the CDR3 is TGTGCCAGCAGTGAAGATCCAGGCTCTGGAAACACCATATATTTT.

V usage is TRBV29-1 and J usage is TRBJ2-7; D is ambiguous. The V gene's germline CDR1 is SQVTM and CDR2 ANQGSEA. V lost 5 bases to trimming and J lost 2 bases, with 10 bases between them. This CDR3 is built from 12 residues. CDR3 in amino acids: CSVRQAPYEQYF. The CDR3 DNA is TGCAGCGTTAGACAAGCACCCTACGAGCAGTACTTC.

The V gene is TRBV11-2, the J gene TRBJ2-2; D remains ambiguous. In germline, CDR1 is SGHAT, CDR2 FQNNGV. V lost 5 bases and J lost 7, with 5 bases in between. The CDR3 totals 11 residues. The CDR3, as DNA: TGTGCCAGCAGCGTTCACGGGGAGCTGTTTTTT. It yields the protein CASSVHGELFF. Full variable domain (outside the CDR3, taken from reference TRBV11-2 and TRBJ2-2): EAGVAQSPRYKIIEKRQSVAFWCNPISGHATLYWYQQILGQGPKLLIQFQNNGVVDDSQLPKDRFSAERLKGVDSTLKIQPAKLEDSAVYLCASSVHGELFFGEGSRLTVL.

V is TRBV23-1 and J is TRBJ2-7; D may be TRBD2 (7 bases). Being an ORF, TRBV23-1 has a function that is uncertain. V was trimmed by 2 bases and J by 6 bases, leaving 20 bases between them. The CDR3 is 16 amino acids. CDR3 amino acids: CASSQADWGGHLEQYF. The CDR3 DNA follows: TGCGCCAGCAGTCAAGCCGACTGGGGGGGCCACCTCGAGCAGTACTTC.

The gene calls are TRBV19 and TRBJ2-2; TRBD2 matches 11 bases. CDR3 length: 14 residues. V trimming: 5 bases; J trimming: 8 bases; junction bases outside the gene matches: 4. From germline, CDR1 is LNHDA and CDR2 SQIVND (reference sequence). The CDR3 nucleotides are TGTGCCAGTAGTCCTAGCGGGGGGACGGGGGAGCTGTTTTTT. Protein sequence: CASSPSGGTGELFF.

V usage is TRBV30 and J usage is TRBJ2-1; TRBD2 agrees at 9 bases. The CDR3 has 19 amino acids. Germline V CDR1 and CDR2: GTSNPN, SVGIG (reference sequence). The junction had 14 bases not matched to a gene; V was cut back by 2 bases and J by 0 bases. In nucleotides, the CDR3 is TGTGCCTGGAGTCCCCGCCCACTAGCGGGCGGGAGCTCCTACAATGAGCAGTTCTTC. Protein sequence: CAWSPRPLAGGSSYNEQFF.

The chain uses TRBV4-3 and TRBJ2-3; TRBD1 might be the D (5 bases). Germline V gene lookup returns CDR1 LGHNA and CDR2 YSLEER. The CDR3 consists of 14 residues. The ends were cut back, 1 base at V and 8 bases at J, with 13 bases in the middle. The CDR3 sequence: CASSQVGVQGTQYF. The CDR3 DNA is TGCGCCAGCAGCCAAGTAGGGGTCCAGGGTACGCAGTATTTT.

A note on this clone: One end of the junction is discordant with germline, which a read error may explain. In the same sample, other DNA sequences code for this CDR3. V gene TRBV27 combines with J gene TRBJ1-6; a possible D gene is TRBD1 (6 bases). In germline, CDR1 is MNHEY, CDR2 SMNVEV (reference sequence). The CDR3 length is 18 residues. CDR3 loop: CASSLRGLRSSYNSPLHF. The CDR3 DNA follows: TGTGCCAGCAGTTTGCGGGGGCTTCGCTCCTCCTATAATTCCCCCCTCCACTTT.

The chain links TRBV4-3 to TRBJ2-3; D gene uncertain. This CDR3 spans 14 amino acids. Germline-derived CDR1 and CDR2 are LGHNA and YSLEER. The V end lost 1 base, the J end lost 3 bases, and 8 bases lay between the germline ends. As DNA, the CDR3 is TGCGCCAGCAGCCAAGGAGGTTGGACAGATACGCAGTATTTT. Translation: CASSQGGWTDTQYF.

The J gene is TRBJ2-5, the V gene TRBV5-4, with 7 bases identical to TRBD2. Trimming took 0 bases from V and 5 from J; bases not matched to a gene: 4. Germline V lookup: CDR1 SGHNT, CDR2 YYREEE (reference sequence). CDR3 length equals 14 residues. CDR3 coding DNA: TGTGCCAGCAGCTTGGGGTCAGCGGGGGAGACCCAGTACTTC. Protein sequence: CASSLGSAGETQYF.

The V gene is TRBV7-9, the J gene TRBJ1-1; D is unresolved. Trimming removed 2 bases at V and 1 base at J, with 5 bases between. Germline V CDR1 and CDR2: SEHNR, FQNEAQ (reference sequence). The CDR3 runs 13 residues. CDR3 bases: TGTGCCAGCAGCTTACAAGCGAACACTGAAGCTTTCTTT. Translated, it gives CASSLQANTEAFF.

The chain carries TRBV6-1 and TRBJ1-4; 10 bases align to TRBD1. In germline, CDR1 is MNHNS, CDR2 SASEGT. The CDR3 contains 13 residues. The trim removed 11 bases at V and 13 bases at J, leaving 13 bases unmatched. The CDR3 loop reads CASRDRGNKGLFF. CDR3 DNA: TGTGCCTCCCGGGACAGGGGAAATAAGGGACTGTTTTTT.

Of note for this clone: Sequence at one end of the junction differs from germline and may be a read error. Other DNA sequences within the sample encode an identical CDR3. V gene TRBV7-8 combines with J gene TRBJ1-1; 8 bases align to TRBD1. This CDR3 is 15 amino acids long. The germline V gene encodes CDR1 SGHVS and CDR2 FQNEAQ. CDR3 region: CASSKMTGVNTEAFF. CDR3 DNA sequence: TGTGCCAGCAGCAAGATGACAGGGGTGAACACTGAAGCCTTCTTT.

DNA of the CDR3: TGTGCCAGCAGTGAGCCAGCACTAGCGGGGGGATACGAGCAGTACTTC. It specifies CASSEPALAGGYEQYF. V usage is TRBV6-1 and J usage is TRBJ2-7; 12 bases match TRBD2. CDR1 and CDR2 (germline): MNHNS, SASEGT. The CDR3 has 16 residues. V lost 3 bases to trimming and J lost 4 bases; unmatched junction nucleotides: 7.

This clone was picked up a small number of times. V is TRBV10-3 and J is TRBJ1-2; 10 bases are shared with TRBD1. Germline V lookup: CDR1 ENHRY, CDR2 SYGVKD. Trimming cost V 10 bases and J 7 bases; bases outside gene matches: 9. CDR3 size: 13 residues. The CDR3 DNA follows: TGTGCCACCACGACAGGGGGCTCCGGTGGCTACACCTTC. Translation: CATTTGGSGGYTF.

The chain carries TRBV5-4 and TRBJ2-5, with D perhaps TRBD2 (6 bases). The V gene lost 3 bases and the J gene lost 9 bases, with 12 bases spanning the gap. Per the germline V gene, CDR1 is SGHNT and CDR2 is YYREEE (reference sequence). The CDR3 covers 12 residues. The CDR3 protein is CASSSRGGSQYF. The CDR3 DNA is TGTGCCAGCAGCTCGAGAGGAGGGTCCCAGTACTTC. Drawing the rest from reference TRBV5-4 and TRBJ2-5, the complete variable domain is ETGVTQSPTHLIKTRGQQVTLRCSSQSGHNTVSWYQQALGQGPQFIFQYYREEENGRGNFPPRFSGLQFPNYSSELNVNALELDDSALYLCASSSRGGSQYFGPGTRLLVL.

The chain recombines TRBV5-1 with TRBJ2-7, with TRBD2 identical over 10 bases. The CDR3 covers 15 residues. CDR1 is SGHRS and CDR2 is YFSETQ in the germline V gene. The V and J ends lost 0 bases and 3 bases, in that order; junction bases with no gene match: 3. This CDR3 reads CASSLASGGVYEQYF. In DNA form, the CDR3 reads TGCGCCAGCAGCTTGGCCAGCGGGGGGGTCTACGAGCAGTACTTC. Full variable domain (outside the CDR3, taken from reference TRBV5-1 and TRBJ2-7): KAGVTQTPRYLIKTRGQQVTLSCSPISGHRSVSWYQQTPGQGLQFLFEYFSETQRNKGNFPGRFSGRQFSNSRSEMNVSTLELGDSALYLCASSLASGGVYEQYFGPGTRLTVT.

The rearrangement uses TRBV28 and TRBJ1-5, with D possibly being TRBD1 (6 bases). This CDR3 is 13 amino acids long. Trimming stripped 5 bases from V and 8 bases from J, with 13 bases between. Germline-derived CDR1 and CDR2 are MDHEN and SYDVKM. The CDR3 protein is CASSPAQGEPQHF. The CDR3 DNA reads TGTGCCAGCAGTCCCGCACAGGGCGAGCCCCAGCATTTT.

The gene calls are TRBV9 and TRBJ1-1; 7 bases match TRBD1. Germline values: CDR1 SGDLS, CDR2 YYNGEE. Losses at the gene ends were 1 base for V and 4 bases for J; bases not matched to a gene: 4. The CDR3 loop spans 14 amino acids. The CDR3 region is CASSVRGQGTEAFF. The CDR3 bases are TGTGCCAGCAGCGTAAGGGGGCAGGGCACTGAAGCTTTCTTT.

V and J are TRBV6-1 and TRBJ2-3; 7 bases are shared with TRBD1. This CDR3 contains 14 residues. Germline V gene data show CDR1 as MNHNS and CDR2 as SASEGT. Germline trimming cut 5 bases from V and 1 base from J; bases unmatched to any gene: 3. CDR3 region: CASSLDRGTDTQYF. Here the CDR3 DNA reads TGTGCCAGCAGTTTAGACAGGGGCACAGATACGCAGTATTTT.

This clone showed up just once. The chain carries TRBV5-4 and TRBJ2-5, with 8 positions matching TRBD1. Germline CDR1 is SGHNT and CDR2 is YYREEE (reference sequence). J gave up 2 bases and V 4 bases, and 10 bases lay outside the gene matches. This CDR3 contains 16 residues. This CDR3 is CASSQGQGRSQETQYF. For the CDR3, the DNA is TGTGCCAGCAGCCAAGGACAGGGACGGTCTCAAGAGACCCAGTACTTC.

CDR3 nucleotides: TGTGCCAGCAGCTTAGGGACAGGGGTAGACAATGAGCAGTTCTTC. As protein: CASSLGTGVDNEQFF. The chain recombines TRBV7-9 with TRBJ2-1; the match to TRBD1 covers 9 bases. Germline-derived CDR1 and CDR2 are SEHNR and FQNEAQ (reference sequence). The ends lost 1 base at V and 5 bases at J; junction bases unmatched: 3. The CDR3 consists of 15 residues.

V usage is TRBV5-1 and J usage is TRBJ2-4, with D possibly being TRBD1 (6 bases). CDR1 is SGHRS, CDR2 YFSETQ, per germline. Between the trimmed V and J ends, which lost 4 bases and 2 bases, there was a span of 25 bases. The CDR3 extends over 19 amino acids. In nucleotides, the CDR3 is TGCGCCAGCAGCCCCCCGGATAGGACAGCCTCTTTCCCCAAAAACATTCAGTACTTC. Its translation: CASSPPDRTASFPKNIQYF.

This clone has more than one count but fewer than ten. The gene calls are TRBV19 and TRBJ1-1; tentatively, D is TRBD1 (5 bases). Trimming stripped 2 bases from V and 1 base from J, with 11 bases between. From germline, CDR1 is LNHDA and CDR2 SQIVND (reference sequence). The length of the CDR3 is 15 residues. The CDR3 DNA is TGTGCCAGTAGTATATGGGGAGGGGAGAACACTGAAGCTTTCTTT. Translated, it gives CASSIWGGENTEAFF.

This clone was seen a handful of times. The chain couples TRBV4-3 to TRBJ1-4, with TRBD1 matching over 9 bases. The CDR3 runs to 17 residues. Germline trimming cut 1 base from V and 0 bases from J; bases unmatched to any gene: 3. Germline assignment: CDR1 LGHNA and CDR2 YSLEER. The CDR3 spells CASSQGGQGSTNEKLFF. The DNA for the CDR3 is TGCGCCAGCAGCCAAGGGGGACAGGGATCAACTAATGAAAAACTGTTTTTT.

The count of this clone is one. This chain connects TRBV4-3 to TRBJ1-2, with 7 bases matching TRBD1. The germline CDR1 and CDR2 sequences are LGHNA and YSLEER. There are 13 residues in the CDR3. The V segment lost 8 bases and the J segment 3 bases; nucleotides outside the gene matches: 6. Here the CDR3 DNA reads TGCGCCAGCGGCGACAGGGTCGACTATGGCTACACCTTC. This codes for CASGDRVDYGYTF.